This T cell receptor (beta chain) appears in the sequencing data of a study of T cell responses to AZD1222 COVID-19 vaccine. Trimming left V 4 bases short and J 3 bases short, with 15 bases between. The CDR3 has 15 amino acids. Germline loops: CDR1 SGDLS, CDR2 YYNGEE. The assay was immunoSEQ multiplex PCR, and TCRdb's table has in-frame clones only and misses some. In the table there are under 150,000 clones, around nine tenths of which are singletons. V is TRBV9 and J is TRBJ2-3; either TRBD1 or TRBD2 may fit D (7 bases each). The TCR was taken from an adult who received the AZD1222 COVID-19 vaccine. The sequencing here drew on peripheral blood, taken 28 days after the second AZD1222 dose. CDR3 sequence: CASSPQGGATDTQYF. The CDR3 DNA is TGTGCCAGCAGCCCCCAGGGGGGGGCAACAGATACGCAGTATTTT.